This TCR beta chain was recorded in a study of cytomegalovirus exposure and HLA in healthy donors. PCR amplification relied on 60 Vbeta primers (plus 13 Jbeta primers). Clones were read by immunoSEQ multiplex PCR, and TCRdb kept only the in-frame ones, dropping some. This sample has roughly 100,000 clones; 65% to 80% occur once, and the top ten carry roughly 6%. All donors participated as healthy donors of bone marrow. The germline gives CDR1 MNHEY, CDR2 SVGAGI. The CDR3 contains 13 residues. Between the trimmed V and J ends, which lost 7 bases and 6 bases, there was a span of 12 bases. The rearrangement links TRBV6-5 to TRBJ2-2; D is unclear. Material: PBMCs. The clonotype originates from a male donor in good health and CMV-seronegative. DNA for the CDR3: TGTGCCAGCACCGAAAACTTTCCCGGGGAGCTGTTTTTT. Its translation is CASTENFPGELFF.